One and the same sample provided the 8 T cell receptor beta chains below, sequenced in a study of blood T cell repertoires in COVID-19. Assay used: immunoSEQ multiplex PCR; TCRdb lists only in-frame clones, some missing. The table has 70,000 to 100,000 clones, about 88% seen once; the top ten hold under 55%. The sequencing input was peripheral blood. The origin of the receptors is a human donor in a cohort sampled during active COVID-19.

The chain combines TRBV29-1 with TRBJ1-2; 8 bases fit TRBD1. Germline CDR1 reads SQVTM; CDR2 reads ANQGSEA. V lost 3 bases, J lost 7 bases, and 16 bases stayed unmatched. This CDR3 has 16 residues. The CDR3 sequence is CSVDAYRGVSRGGYTF. The CDR3 nucleotides are TGCAGCGTTGACGCTTACAGGGGGGTAAGCAGGGGTGGCTACACCTTC.

This chain's CDR3 is CAWSRRQGASGANVLTF. CDR3 bases: TGTGCCTGGAGTAGGAGACAGGGGGCTTCCGGGGCCAACGTCCTGACTTTC. The chain couples TRBV30 to TRBJ2-6, with 10 nucleotides matching TRBD1. CDR3 size: 17 residues. CDR1 GTSNPN and CDR2 SVGIG come from the germline V gene (reference sequence). J was trimmed by 4 bases and V by 2 bases; bases with no gene match: 8.

This clone was found once. The chain is built from TRBV28 and TRBJ2-7, with D tentatively TRBD1 (5 bases). CDR3 length: 13 residues. The V and J ends lost 5 bases and 5 bases respectively, with 13 bases between them. Germline-derived CDR1 and CDR2 are MDHEN and SYDVKM. CDR3 residues: CASSTSGIHEQYF. The CDR3 nucleotides are TGTGCCAGCAGTACTTCAGGGATACACGAGCAGTACTTC.

This clone has just one count. The chain uses TRBV29-1 and TRBJ2-3; a possible D gene is TRBD2 (6 bases). The V end lost 1 base, the J end lost 2 bases, and 10 bases lay between the germline ends. CDR1 and CDR2 from the germline V gene are SQVTM and ANQGSEA. The CDR3 contains 14 residues. CDR3 bases: TGCAGCGTTGAAGGCGGGATTTTCACAGATACGCAGTATTTT. This translates into CSVEGGIFTDTQYF.

V usage is TRBV2 and J usage is TRBJ2-5; D not resolved. Germline-derived CDR1 and CDR2 are SNHLY and FYNNEI. The ends were cut back, 3 bases at V and 3 bases at J, with 8 bases in the middle. This CDR3 contains 13 residues. CDR3 region: CASSDLAKETQYF. As DNA, the CDR3 is TGTGCCAGCAGTGACTTAGCAAAAGAGACCCAGTACTTC.

The chain links TRBV7-2 to TRBJ2-7; D is undetermined. V lost 2 bases and J lost 3, with 11 bases in between. Germline V gene sequence: CDR1 SGHTA, CDR2 FQGNSA. The CDR3 covers 14 residues. The CDR3 loop is CASSLPSPLYEQYF. CDR3 in DNA: TGTGCCAGCAGCTTACCGAGCCCCCTCTACGAGCAGTACTTC.

The chain is built from TRBV5-1 and TRBJ2-1; maybe TRBD1 (5 bases). V lost 3 bases, J lost 8 bases, and 9 bases lay in between. There are 12 residues in the CDR3. Germline values: CDR1 SGHRS, CDR2 YFSETQ. In DNA form, the CDR3 reads TGCGCCAGCAGCTGGGGCGTAGATGAGCAGTTCTTC. It specifies CASSWGVDEQFF.

The chain recombines TRBV29-1 with TRBJ2-5; 8 bases line up with TRBD1. J gave up 1 base and V 6 bases, and 4 bases lay outside the gene matches. The germline gives CDR1 SQVTM, CDR2 ANQGSEA. The CDR3 runs 13 residues. The CDR3 sequence: CSVGQGSQETQYF. The DNA of the CDR3 is TGCAGCGTCGGACAGGGATCCCAAGAGACCCAGTACTTC.